The 25 T cell receptor beta chains in this list originate from one sample, sequenced in a study of T cells after yellow fever vaccination. Each CDR3 protein is one row after TCRdb ran MiXCR on the 5' RACE reads. The table includes some 600,000 distinct CDR3 sequences, over 9% detected once. The sample in question was PBMCs, obtained on the day of the yellow fever booster vaccination. These TCRs come from a man younger than 45 who received the YFV17D yellow fever vaccine.

This clonotype was seen repeatedly, ten times or more. The chain employs TRBV28 and TRBJ1-4; 7 bases agree with TRBD1. Germline CDR1 MDHEN, CDR2 SYDVKM. This CDR3 has 15 amino acids. With V trimmed by 6 bases and J by 8 bases, 12 bases remained unmatched. CDR3 nucleotides: TGTGCCAGCAGGCAACCACTGACAGGGACGGAAAAACTGTTTTTT. It is translated as CASRQPLTGTEKLFF. The full variable domain, with the rest looked up from reference TRBV28 and TRBJ1-4, is DVKVTQSSRYLVKRTGEKVFLECVQDMDHENMFWYRQDPGLGLRLIYFSYDVKMKEKGDIPEGYSVSREKKERFSLILESASTNQTSMYLCASRQPLTGTEKLFFGSGTQLSVL.

This clonotype showed up many times. V usage is TRBV6-1 and J usage is TRBJ1-5; D may be TRBD1 (5 bases). The CDR3 extends over 16 amino acids. The germline V gene encodes CDR1 MNHNS and CDR2 SASEGT. Trimming removed 6 bases from V and 6 bases from J, with 21 bases in between. The CDR3 spells CASRDRQGRLSQPQHF. CDR3 DNA: TGTGCCAGCAGGGATAGGCAGGGAAGGCTTAGTCAGCCCCAGCATTTT.

V usage is TRBV15 and J usage is TRBJ2-7; D is uncertain. Germline V lookup: CDR1 LNHNV, CDR2 YYDKDF (reference sequence). CDR3 length: 14 amino acids. V lost 4 bases to trimming and J lost 0 bases, with 10 bases between them. In nucleotides, the CDR3 is TGTGCCACCAGCAAGGGTGGTAGCTCCTACGAGCAGTACTTC. Protein sequence: CATSKGGSSYEQYF.

This clonotype was detected a few times. J is TRBJ2-1 and V is TRBV5-1; 8 bases are a match to TRBD2. Germline V lookup: CDR1 SGHRS, CDR2 YFSETQ. After removal of 4 bases from V and 1 base from J, the junction contained 7 bases not matched to a gene. The CDR3 is 16 amino acids. CDR3: CASSEKSGSSYNEQFF. CDR3 in DNA: TGCGCCAGCAGCGAGAAAAGCGGGAGTTCCTACAATGAGCAGTTCTTC.

CDR3: CASSLWTGLNTGELFF. The DNA of the CDR3 is TGTGCCAGCAGCCTCTGGACAGGACTTAACACCGGGGAGCTGTTTTTT. The rearrangement uses TRBV11-1 and TRBJ2-2; 7 nucleotides align to TRBD1. This CDR3 contains 16 residues. Germline V gives CDR1 SGHAT, CDR2 FQDESV (reference sequence). With 5 bases clipped from V and 2 bases from J, the junction kept 8 bases outside the gene matches. The variable domain in full, completed from reference TRBV11-1 and TRBJ2-2, reads EAEVAQSPRYKITEKSQAVAFWCDPISGHATLYWYRQILGQGPELLVQFQDESVVDDSQLPKDRFSAERLKGVDSTLKIQPAELGDSAMYLCASSLWTGLNTGELFFGEGSRLTVL.

This clonotype occurred a few times. The V call is TRBV6-1, the J call TRBJ1-5; weak D call: TRBD1 (6 bases). The CDR3 is 14 amino acids. Germline values: CDR1 MNHNS, CDR2 SASEGT. Trimming removed 2 bases at V and 6 bases at J, with 11 bases between. CDR3 amino acids: CASSENGGLQPQHF. The DNA of the CDR3 is TGTGCCAGCAGTGAAAACGGGGGGCTTCAGCCCCAGCATTTT.

The J gene is TRBJ2-7, the V gene TRBV5-1; 7 bases match TRBD2. The V gene's germline CDR1 is SGHRS and CDR2 YFSETQ. The CDR3 sequence is 17 residues long. The V segment lost 1 base and the J segment 0 bases; nucleotides outside the gene matches: 10. The CDR3 DNA reads as TGCGCCAGCAGCTTGAGGGCCATAGCGGGTCTCTCCTACGAGCAGTACTTC. It translates to CASSLRAIAGLSYEQYF. The full variable domain, completed using reference TRBV5-1 and TRBJ2-7, is KAGVTQTPRYLIKTRGQQVTLSCSPISGHRSVSWYQQTPGQGLQFLFEYFSETQRNKGNFPGRFSGRQFSNSRSEMNVSTLELGDSALYLCASSLRAIAGLSYEQYFGPGTRLTVT.

This clonotype occurred a few times. The chain recombines TRBV5-4 with TRBJ2-3; maybe TRBD2 (6 bases). The CDR3 is 16 residues long. The V end was cut by 1 base, the J end by 3 bases, with 15 bases between. The germline V gene encodes CDR1 SGHNT and CDR2 YYREEE (reference sequence). The CDR3 reads CASSLIPLAGTDTQYF. CDR3 in DNA: TGTGCCAGCAGCTTGATACCTCTGGCGGGGACAGATACGCAGTATTTT.

The rearrangement joins TRBV5-1 to TRBJ2-1; the D gene is possibly TRBD2 (5 bases). V was shortened by 0 bases and J by 2 bases, with 6 bases between the two germline ends. Germline CDR1 and CDR2: SGHRS and YFSETQ. The CDR3 length is 14 residues. CDR3 bases: TGCGCCAGCAGCTTGGAGACTACCTACAATGAGCAGTTCTTC. Encoded protein: CASSLETTYNEQFF.

This clonotype was seen ten or more times. The chain uses TRBV5-1 and TRBJ1-5, with D tentatively TRBD1 (5 bases). Trimming shortened V by 0 bases and J by 4 bases, and 8 bases separated the two germline ends. This CDR3 spans 14 amino acids. Looked up from germline, CDR1 is SGHRS and CDR2 is YFSETQ. In DNA, the CDR3 is TGCGCCAGCAGCTTGGATGGGGGTAATCAGCCCCAGCATTTT. Protein sequence: CASSLDGGNQPQHF.

This clonotype occurred many times. The J gene is TRBJ1-1, the V gene TRBV12-3 or TRBV12-4, with TRBD1 matching 7 bases. This CDR3 region has 14 residues. V dropped 6 bases and J dropped 1; count of bases not matched to a gene: 5. In DNA form, the CDR3 reads TGTGCCAGCAGGCGACAGGGCCAGAACACTGAAGCTTTCTTT. This encodes CASRRQGQNTEAFF.

The rearrangement links TRBV7-9 to TRBJ2-3, with a weak D call TRBD1 (5 bases). V lost 5 bases and J 3 bases, leaving 9 bases between the germline ends. This CDR3 has 13 amino acids. Germline V gives CDR1 SEHNR, CDR2 FQNEAQ (reference sequence). The CDR3: CASSPDITDTQYF. In nucleotides, the CDR3 is TGTGCCAGCAGCCCGGACATAACAGATACGCAGTATTTT.

The chain carries TRBV29-1 and TRBJ2-7; 8 nucleotides line up with TRBD1. The J segment lost 3 bases and the V segment lost 6 bases, leaving 7 bases of the junction unmatched. This CDR3 is built from 13 residues. Germline V gene lookup returns CDR1 SQVTM and CDR2 ANQGSEA. In DNA, the CDR3 is TGCAGCGTAACGTGGACAGGGATCTACGAGCAGTACTTC. Translated, it gives CSVTWTGIYEQYF.

The V call is TRBV5-4, the J call TRBJ2-7, with D hard to call. Trimming took 1 base from V and 0 from J, leaving 8 bases between them. Germline assignment: CDR1 SGHNT and CDR2 YYREEE (reference sequence). The CDR3 is 14 residues long. The DNA of the CDR3 is TGTGCCAGCAGCTTGATCCCGAGCTCCTACGAGCAGTACTTC. Amino acids: CASSLIPSSYEQYF.

This chain connects TRBV27 to TRBJ1-6, with TRBD1 matching over 7 bases. The germline CDR1 and CDR2 sequences are MNHEY and SMNVEV (reference sequence). The CDR3 consists of 14 residues. The V segment lost 7 bases and the J segment 8 bases; nucleotides outside the gene matches: 8. The CDR3 region has the DNA TGTGCCAGCAAAACCGGGACAGAGGATTCACCCCTCCACTTT. Residues: CASKTGTEDSPLHF.

This chain uses TRBV24-1 with TRBJ2-7, with 9 bases fitting TRBD2. The CDR3 has 17 residues. V lost 5 bases and J lost 3; bases outside the gene matches: 13. Germline loops: CDR1 KGHDR, CDR2 SFDVKD. CDR3 sequence (DNA): TGTGCCACCAGTGTAGAAATCAAGCTAGCGGGGTTCTACGAGCAGTACTTC. Protein: CATSVEIKLAGFYEQYF.

There are a few counts of this clonotype. J is TRBJ2-1 and V is TRBV14, with 8 bases identical to TRBD2. The CDR3 extends over 16 amino acids. Germline V gives CDR1 SGHDN, CDR2 FVKESK. V dropped 0 bases and J dropped 2; count of bases not matched to a gene: 3. The CDR3 protein is CASSQDTGGPYNEQFF. The CDR3 coding sequence is TGTGCCAGCAGCCAAGATACGGGAGGGCCCTACAATGAGCAGTTCTTC. The full variable domain, with the rest looked up from reference TRBV14 and TRBJ2-1, is EAGVTQFPSHSVIEKGQTVTLRCDPISGHDNLYWYRRVMGKEIKFLLHFVKESKQDESGMPNNRFLAERTGGTYSTLKVQPAELEDSGVYFCASSQDTGGPYNEQFFGPGTRLTVL.

There are a few counts of this clonotype. This chain connects TRBV2 to TRBJ2-4; 7 nucleotides match TRBD2. The CDR3 is 15 residues long. V lost 4 bases to trimming and J lost 1 base; unmatched junction nucleotides: 4. Per the germline V gene, CDR1 is SNHLY and CDR2 is FYNNEI. In nucleotides, the CDR3 is TGTGCCAGCAGTGGGGCAGCGGGGGCCAAAAACATTCAGTACTTC. Encoded protein: CASSGAAGAKNIQYF.

J is TRBJ2-2 and V is TRBV5-6; 8 nucleotides line up with TRBD2. The germline V gene encodes CDR1 SGHDT and CDR2 YYEEEE. Trimming took 5 bases from V and 4 from J; bases not matched to a gene: 10. This CDR3 has 16 amino acids. The CDR3 nucleotides read TGTGCCAGCAGTTACTTACCCGGGAGGGGCACCGGGGAGCTGTTTTTT. Protein product: CASSYLPGRGTGELFF.

This rearrangement joins TRBV3-1 to TRBJ1-1; D gene uncertain. V lost 0 bases, J lost 6 bases, and 8 bases lay in between. The CDR3 is made up of 13 amino acids. The germline V gene encodes CDR1 LGHDT and CDR2 YNNKEL (reference sequence). The CDR3 DNA sequence: TGTGCCAGCAGCCAAGATCTGGGGTCTGAAGCTTTCTTT. It codes for CASSQDLGSEAFF.

The chain has TRBV20-1 and TRBJ1-1; D uncertain. Germline V gene lookup returns CDR1 DFQATT and CDR2 SNEGSKA (reference sequence). This CDR3 has 13 residues. CDR3: CSAARSVDTEAFF. DNA for the CDR3: TGCAGCGCGGCGAGGAGTGTGGACACTGAAGCTTTCTTT.

This clonotype was observed a handful of times. This rearrangement joins TRBV14 to TRBJ2-7, with a weak D call TRBD1 (5 bases). Trimming removed 0 bases at V and 6 bases at J, with 15 bases between. The V gene's germline CDR1 is SGHDN and CDR2 FVKESK. CDR3 length equals 15 residues. CDR3 residues: CASSQDRQGLGEQYF. CDR3 in DNA: TGTGCCAGCAGCCAAGATCGTCAGGGATTGGGCGAGCAGTACTTC.

This clonotype was seen only a few times. The chain links TRBV7-9 to TRBJ2-6; 7 bases are shared with TRBD2. V shed 11 bases and J 4 bases; nucleotides not matched to a gene: 17. Germline V gene sequence: CDR1 SEHNR, CDR2 FQNEAQ (reference sequence). This CDR3 contains 17 residues. The CDR3 coding sequence is TGTGCCTCGGGAGGAGCGGCCACGATACTCGGGGCCAACGTCCTGACTTTC. As protein: CASGGAATILGANVLTF.

The chain combines TRBV20-1 with TRBJ2-1; perhaps TRBD2 as D (5 bases). V gave up 2 bases and J gave up 3 bases, with 11 bases separating them. CDR1 and CDR2 (germline): DFQATT, SNEGSKA (reference sequence). The CDR3 has 14 amino acids. CDR3 sequence reads: CSARRLGLYNEQFF. The CDR3 DNA reads as TGCAGTGCTAGACGGCTAGGACTCTACAATGAGCAGTTCTTC.

V and J are TRBV6-5 and TRBJ2-1, with D perhaps matching TRBD2 (6 bases). Trimming removed 0 bases at V and 8 bases at J, with 17 bases between. Per germline, CDR1 MNHEY and CDR2 SVGAGI. The CDR3 contains 16 residues. CDR3 sequence reads: CASSYSNRPGVDEQFF. In DNA, the CDR3 is TGTGCCAGCAGTTACTCGAACAGGCCGGGGGTCGATGAGCAGTTCTTC.